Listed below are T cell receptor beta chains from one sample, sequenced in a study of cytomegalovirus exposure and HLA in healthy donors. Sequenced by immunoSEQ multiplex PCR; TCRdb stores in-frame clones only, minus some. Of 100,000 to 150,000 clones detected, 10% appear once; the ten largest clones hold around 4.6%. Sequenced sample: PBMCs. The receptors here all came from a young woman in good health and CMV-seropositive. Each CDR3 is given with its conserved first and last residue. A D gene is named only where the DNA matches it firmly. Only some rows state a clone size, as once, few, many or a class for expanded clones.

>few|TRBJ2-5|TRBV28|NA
TGTGCCAGCAGTTTAGGCGGAATTCTAGGAGAGACCCAGTACTTC
CASSLGGILGETQYF
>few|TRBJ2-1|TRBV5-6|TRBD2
TGTGCCAGCAGCTTTCAACCGGGACTAGCGGCGGGAGGGGAGCAGTTCTTC
CASSFQPGLAAGGEQFF
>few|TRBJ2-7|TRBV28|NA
TGTGCCAGCAGTTTAAAGGAGCCCTACCTAGAGCAGTACTTC
CASSLKEPYLEQYF
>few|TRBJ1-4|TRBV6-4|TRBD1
TGTGCCAGCAGCTGGACAGGGCCCACTGAAAAACTGTTTTTT
CASSWTGPTEKLFF
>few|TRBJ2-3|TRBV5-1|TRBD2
TGCGCCAGCAGCTTGGTCGGGGGGGGCGCAGATACGCAGTATTTT
CASSLVGGGADTQYF
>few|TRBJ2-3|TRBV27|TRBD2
TGTGCCAGTAGAGGACTAGCGATCACAGATACGCAGTATTTT
CASRGLAITDTQYF
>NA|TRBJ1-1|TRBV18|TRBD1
TGTGCCAGCTCACCCGCGACAGGGACTAACACTGAAGCTTTCTTT
CASSPATGTNTEAFF
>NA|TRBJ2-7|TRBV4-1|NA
TGCGCCAGCAGCCAGGCGGCAGGGGGGATGGAAGAGCAGTACTTC
CASSQAAGGMEEQYF
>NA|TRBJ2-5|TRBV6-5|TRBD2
TGTGCCAGCAGTTACACGGGAGGACTAGAAGGAGAGACCCAGTACTTC
CASSYTGGLEGETQYF
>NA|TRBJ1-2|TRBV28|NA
TGTGCCAGCAGTTTGGACATCATGGGTGGCTACACCTTC
CASSLDIMGGYTF
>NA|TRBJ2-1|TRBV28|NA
TGTGCCAGCAGTTTAGGGAGCATCGTATACAATGAGCAGTTCTTC
CASSLGSIVYNEQFF
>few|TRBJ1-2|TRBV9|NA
TGTGCCAGCAGCGCCGCCTACAGGGATAACTATGGCTACACCTTC
CASSAAYRDNYGYTF
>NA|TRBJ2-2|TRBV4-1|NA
TGCGCCAGCAGCCAAGCCTCGGGGGTCGGGGAGCTGTTTTTT
CASSQASGVGELFF
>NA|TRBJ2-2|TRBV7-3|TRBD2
TGTGCCAGCAGCTTAAGGGCCCTAGCGGGAGGCCAACCGAACACCGGGGAGCTGTTTTTT
CASSLRALAGGQPNTGELFF
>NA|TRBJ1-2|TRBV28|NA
TGTGCCAGCAAAGGGGTCGAGGAGACCTATGGCTACACCTTC
CASKGVEETYGYTF
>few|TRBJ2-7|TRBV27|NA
TGTGCCAGCAGCGGGGTAGCGGATTTGGACGAGCAGTACTTC
CASSGVADLDEQYF
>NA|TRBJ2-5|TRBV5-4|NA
TGTGCCAGCAGCCTCGGGACTCTGTACCAAGAGACCCAGTACTTC
CASSLGTLYQETQYF
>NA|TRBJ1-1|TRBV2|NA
TGTGCCACCTGGGGAGGGGCTGAAGCTTTCTTT
CATWGGAEAFF
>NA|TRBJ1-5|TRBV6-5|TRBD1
TGTGCCAGCAGTTACAGGCAGGGGGCTAATCAGCCCCAGCATTTT
CASSYRQGANQPQHF
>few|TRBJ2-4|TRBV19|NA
TGTGCCAGTAGGAAACAGTCTACAGGGACCAAAAACATTCAGTACTTC
CASRKQSTGTKNIQYF
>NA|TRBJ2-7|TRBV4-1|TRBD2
TGCGCCAGCAGCCAAGACCTAGCGGAGTCCTACGAGCAGTACTTC
CASSQDLAESYEQYF
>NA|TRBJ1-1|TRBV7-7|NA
TGTGCTAGCAGCTTCGATGGGGGGGGGCAGAACACTGAAGCTTTCTTT
CASSFDGGGQNTEAFF
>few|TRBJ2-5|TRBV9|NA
TGTGCCAGCAGCGTAGGAGTAGCGCACCAAGAGACCCAGTACTTC
CASSVGVAHQETQYF
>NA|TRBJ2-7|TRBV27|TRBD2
TGTGCCAGCAGTTTATCCCCCCCAGCGGGGGTTTCCTACGAGCAGTACTTC
CASSLSPPAGVSYEQYF
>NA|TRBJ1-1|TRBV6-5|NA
TGTGCCAGCAGCGCCTTTCCAGGGACTGAAGCTTTCTTT
CASSAFPGTEAFF
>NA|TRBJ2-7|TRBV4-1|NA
TGCGCCAGCAGCCAAGCTACAGGTCTAGCCTACGAGCAGTACTTC
CASSQATGLAYEQYF
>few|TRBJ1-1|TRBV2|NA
TGTGCCAGCGCCAGGCCAGGCTGGGACACTGAAGCTTTCTTT
CASARPGWDTEAFF
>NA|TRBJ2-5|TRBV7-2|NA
TGTGCCAGCAGCTTAGTGTTCCAGGAGACCCAGTACTTC
CASSLVFQETQYF
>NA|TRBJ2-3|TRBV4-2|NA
TGTGCCAGCAGCCAACCCCTTGGGGCCGATACGCAGTATTTT
CASSQPLGADTQYF
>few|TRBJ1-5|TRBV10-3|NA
TGTGCCATCAGTGACGCGGGGTACCAGCCCCAGCATTTT
CAISDAGYQPQHF
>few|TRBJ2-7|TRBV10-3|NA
TGTGCCATCAGTGAGTCACTAGCCGCCGTATCCTACGAGCAGTACTTC
CAISESLAAVSYEQYF
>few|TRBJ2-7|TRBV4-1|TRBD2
TGCGCCAGCAGCCAAGGCCGGGGGGACCCCTACGAGCAGTACTTC
CASSQGRGDPYEQYF
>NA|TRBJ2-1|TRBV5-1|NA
TGCGCCAGCAGACCCTACCGGCTTAGCGAGCAGTTCTTC
CASRPYRLSEQFF
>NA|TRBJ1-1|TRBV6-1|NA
TGTGCCAGCGCGAAAATCGGGAACACTGAAGCTTTCTTT
CASAKIGNTEAFF
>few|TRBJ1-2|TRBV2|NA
TGTGCCAGCAGGACCCCCGCTTCGGGACAAATATATGGCTACACCTTC
CASRTPASGQIYGYTF
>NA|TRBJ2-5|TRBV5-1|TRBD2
TGCGCCAGCAGCTTGGTCCCCACAGCGGGAGGGGGGACCCAGTACTTC
CASSLVPTAGGGTQYF
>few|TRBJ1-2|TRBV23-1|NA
TGCGCCAGCAGTCACCCCTCTGGGCGTAGCTCGGGGTTTAGCTATGGCTACACCTTC
CASSHPSGRSSGFSYGYTF
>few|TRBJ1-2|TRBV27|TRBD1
TGTGCCAGCAGTTTAAAAATGGACAGGGCCGTCGGCTACACCTTC
CASSLKMDRAVGYTF
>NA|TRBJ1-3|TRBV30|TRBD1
TGTGCCCGACAGGGGGCTGGAAACACCATATATTTT
CARQGAGNTIYF
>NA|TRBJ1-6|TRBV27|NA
TGTGCCAGCAGTTTAATGACGGGATCCTCACCCCTCCACTTT
CASSLMTGSSPLHF
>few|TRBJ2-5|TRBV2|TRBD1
TGTGCCAGCAGTGGGGGGACAGGGGGCATGATAGAGACCCAGTACTTC
CASSGGTGGMIETQYF
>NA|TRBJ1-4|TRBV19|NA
TGTGCCAGTAGTATTTCGAAGGGAGCTAATGAAAAACTGTTTTTT
CASSISKGANEKLFF
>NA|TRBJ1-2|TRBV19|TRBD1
TGTGCCAGTAGTCCGGACAGGGGGCCCGGCTACACCTTC
CASSPDRGPGYTF
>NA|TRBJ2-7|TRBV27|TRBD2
TGTGCCAGCAGCGCCCGGGGACTACAAACCTACGAGCAGTACTTC
CASSARGLQTYEQYF
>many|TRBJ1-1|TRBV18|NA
TGTGCCAGCTCACCGTACCAGGGGCCGGGCACTGAAGCTTTCTTT
CASSPYQGPGTEAFF
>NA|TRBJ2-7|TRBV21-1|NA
TGTGCCAGCACCCTACCGGGACTAGCGCCTTTGGGAGGCTACGAGCAGTACTTC
CASTLPGLAPLGGYEQYF
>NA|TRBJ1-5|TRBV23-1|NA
TGCGCCAGCACCCAAAGGGGGGGGGAGATCAATCAGCCCCAGCATTTT
CASTQRGGEINQPQHF
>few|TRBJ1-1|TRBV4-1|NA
TGCGCCAGCAGCCAGGAGCCGAACACTGAAGCTTTCTTT
CASSQEPNTEAFF
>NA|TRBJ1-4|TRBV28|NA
TGTGCCAGCATCGGGACTCGAGAAAAACTGTTTTTT
CASIGTREKLFF
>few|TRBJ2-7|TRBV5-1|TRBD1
TGCGCCAGCTCGCTCGGGACAGGGGGCGACGAGCAGTACTTC
CASSLGTGGDEQYF
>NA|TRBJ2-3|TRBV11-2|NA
TGTGCCAGCAGCTTAGATATAGGGGGGGGAGATACGCAGTATTTT
CASSLDIGGGDTQYF
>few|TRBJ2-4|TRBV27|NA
TGTGCCAGCAGCTTCAACAGCAAAAACATTCAGTACTTC
CASSFNSKNIQYF
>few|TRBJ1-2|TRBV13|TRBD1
TGTGCCAGCAGCTTAGAACGGGACAGTTACCTAGATGGCTACACCTTC
CASSLERDSYLDGYTF
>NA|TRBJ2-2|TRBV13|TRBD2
TGTGCCAGCTCTAGCGGACCAACGAACACCGGGGAGCTGTTTTTT
CASSSGPTNTGELFF
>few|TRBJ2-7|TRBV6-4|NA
TGTGCCAGCAGTGACTCGACATCGGGTCTCAATCTCGGGAGTATGTACGAGCAGTACTTC
CASSDSTSGLNLGSMYEQYF